The clone carrying this TCR beta chain was seen only a few times. Its target is not known. The entry originates in a study of beta chain features in type 1 diabetes. Findings of the study overall: When cDNA is sequenced, cells with high TCR expression could be over-represented. TCRB CDR3s were moderately but significantly shorter in Type 1 diabetes patients in all four CD4+ subsets.

Expressed TCRB transcripts got sequenced, as all isolated RNA was reverse transcribed. The method was immunoSEQ multiplex PCR; TCRdb's version includes in-frame clones alone and lacks a portion of them. The table records 310,000 or so clones, roughly 8.8% of them present only once. The germline V and J ends were trimmed by 0 bases and 9 bases, with 9 bases remaining between them. Looked up from germline, CDR1 is SGHTA and CDR2 is FQGNSA. The CDR3 sequence is 14 residues long. Using CD45RO/CCR7/CD25/CD127/CD95/CD27, CD4+ naive, central memory, regulatory and stem cell-like memory cells were sorted. Sample: central memory CD4+ T cells from blood. The clonotype was recovered from a man between 25 and 39 years old with type 1 diabetes. The chain links TRBV7-2 to TRBJ1-6, with D maybe TRBD1 (5 bases). As DNA, the CDR3 is TGTGCCAGCAGCTTAGCAGGACACCTTTCACCCCTCCACTTT. As protein: CASSLAGHLSPLHF.